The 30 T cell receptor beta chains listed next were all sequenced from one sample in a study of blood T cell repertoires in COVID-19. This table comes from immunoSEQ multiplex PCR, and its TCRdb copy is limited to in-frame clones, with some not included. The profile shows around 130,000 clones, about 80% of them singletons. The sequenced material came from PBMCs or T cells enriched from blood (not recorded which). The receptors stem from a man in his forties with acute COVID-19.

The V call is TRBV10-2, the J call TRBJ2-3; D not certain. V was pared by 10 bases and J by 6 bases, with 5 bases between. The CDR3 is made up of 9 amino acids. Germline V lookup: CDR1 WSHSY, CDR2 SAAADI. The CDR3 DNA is TGCGCCACCCCGGATACGCAGTATTTT. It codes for CATPDTQYF.

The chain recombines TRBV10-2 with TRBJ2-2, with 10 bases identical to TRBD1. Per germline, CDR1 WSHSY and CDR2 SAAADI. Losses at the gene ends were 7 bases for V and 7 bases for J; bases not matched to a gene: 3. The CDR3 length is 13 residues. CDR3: CASMGQGSGELFF. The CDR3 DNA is TGCGCCAGCATGGGACAGGGGAGCGGGGAGCTGTTTTTT.

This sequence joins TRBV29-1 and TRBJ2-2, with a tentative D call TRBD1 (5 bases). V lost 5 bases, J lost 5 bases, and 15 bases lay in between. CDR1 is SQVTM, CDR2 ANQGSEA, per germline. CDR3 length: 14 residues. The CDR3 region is CSVQAGLGTGELFF. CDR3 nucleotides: TGCAGCGTTCAGGCAGGGTTGGGTACCGGGGAGCTGTTTTTT.

The CDR3 spells CASSLLAGGSIPNTGELFF. In DNA, the CDR3 is TGTGCCAGCAGCTTACTAGCGGGAGGCTCCATCCCGAACACCGGGGAGCTGTTTTTT. The gene calls are TRBV7-9 and TRBJ2-2, with 11 bases that match TRBD2. The CDR3 runs 19 residues. Germline V gene sequence: CDR1 SEHNR, CDR2 FQNEAQ (reference sequence). V lost 2 bases, J lost 0 bases, and 8 bases stayed unmatched.

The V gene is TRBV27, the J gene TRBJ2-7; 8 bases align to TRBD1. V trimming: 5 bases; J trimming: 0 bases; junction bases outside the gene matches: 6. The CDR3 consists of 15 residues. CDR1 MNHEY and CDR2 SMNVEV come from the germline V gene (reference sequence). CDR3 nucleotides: TGTGCCAGCAGTCCAGGGGACAGGAGCTCCTACGAGCAGTACTTC. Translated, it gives CASSPGDRSSYEQYF.

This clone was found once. The CDR3 spells CASSSGQGVGSNQPQHF. In DNA, the CDR3 is TGTGCCAGCAGTTCCGGCCAGGGGGTTGGGAGCAATCAGCCCCAGCATTTT. This chain links TRBV28 with TRBJ1-5; 7 bases agree with TRBD1. CDR3 size: 17 residues. Germline CDR1 reads MDHEN; CDR2 reads SYDVKM. Trimming took 4 bases from V and 1 from J; bases not matched to a gene: 10.

The CDR3 reads CAIGQGTVEQYF. CDR3 DNA: TGTGCCATTGGACAGGGGACGGTTGAGCAGTACTTC. The V and J genes are TRBV10-3 and TRBJ2-7; 9 nucleotides agree with TRBD1. Germline lookup yields CDR1 ENHRY and CDR2 SYGVKD. V lost 9 bases, J lost 7 bases, and 7 bases stayed unmatched. The CDR3 is 12 amino acids.

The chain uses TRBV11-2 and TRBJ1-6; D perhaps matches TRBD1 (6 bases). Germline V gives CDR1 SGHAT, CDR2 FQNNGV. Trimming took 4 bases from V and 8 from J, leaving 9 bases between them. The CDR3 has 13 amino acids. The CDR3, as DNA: TGTGCCAGCAGCTCAGGGGAGTATTCACCCCTCCACTTT. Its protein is CASSSGEYSPLHF.

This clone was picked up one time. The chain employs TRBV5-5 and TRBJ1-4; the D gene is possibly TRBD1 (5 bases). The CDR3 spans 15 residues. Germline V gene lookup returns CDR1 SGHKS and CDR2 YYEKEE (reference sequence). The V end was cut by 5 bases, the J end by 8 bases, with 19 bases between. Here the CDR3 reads CASRIYGTGFEKLFF. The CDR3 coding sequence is TGTGCCAGCAGGATTTACGGGACTGGATTCGAAAAACTGTTTTTT.

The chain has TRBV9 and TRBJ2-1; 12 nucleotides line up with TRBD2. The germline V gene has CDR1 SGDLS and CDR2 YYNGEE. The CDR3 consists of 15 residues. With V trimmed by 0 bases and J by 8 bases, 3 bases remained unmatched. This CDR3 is CASSVGASGRDEQFF. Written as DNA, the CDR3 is TGTGCCAGCAGCGTAGGGGCTAGCGGGAGGGATGAGCAGTTCTTC.

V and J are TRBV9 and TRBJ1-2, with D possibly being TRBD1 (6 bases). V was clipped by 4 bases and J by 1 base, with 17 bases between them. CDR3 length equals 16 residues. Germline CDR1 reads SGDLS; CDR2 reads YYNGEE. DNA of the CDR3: TGTGCCAGCAGCACATTCTCTAGGACAGATAACTATGGCTACACCTTC. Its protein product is CASSTFSRTDNYGYTF.

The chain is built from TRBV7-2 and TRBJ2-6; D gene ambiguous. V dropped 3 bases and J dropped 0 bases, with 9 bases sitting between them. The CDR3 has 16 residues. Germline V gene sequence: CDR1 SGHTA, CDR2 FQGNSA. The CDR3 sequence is CASSFGSLSGANVLTF. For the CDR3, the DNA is TGTGCCAGCAGCTTCGGTAGCCTCTCTGGGGCCAACGTCCTGACTTTC.

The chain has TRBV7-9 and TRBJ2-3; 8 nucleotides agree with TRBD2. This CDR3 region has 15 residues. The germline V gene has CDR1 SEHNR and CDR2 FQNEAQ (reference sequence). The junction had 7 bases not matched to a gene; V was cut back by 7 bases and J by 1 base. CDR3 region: CASNRAGEGTDTQYF. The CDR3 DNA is TGTGCCAGCAACCGAGCGGGAGAGGGCACAGATACGCAGTATTTT. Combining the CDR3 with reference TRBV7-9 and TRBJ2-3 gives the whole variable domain DTGVSQNPRHKITKRGQNVTFRCDPISEHNRLYWYRQTLGQGPEFLTYFQNEAQLEKSRLLSDRFSAERPKGSFSTLEIQRTEQGDSAMYLCASNRAGEGTDTQYFGPGTRLTVL.

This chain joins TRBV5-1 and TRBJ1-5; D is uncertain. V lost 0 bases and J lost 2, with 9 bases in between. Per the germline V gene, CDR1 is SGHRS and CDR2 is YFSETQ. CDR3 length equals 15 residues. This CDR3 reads CASSLEPGGNQPQHF. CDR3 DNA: TGCGCCAGCAGCTTGGAACCGGGAGGCAATCAGCCCCAGCATTTT. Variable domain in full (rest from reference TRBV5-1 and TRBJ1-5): KAGVTQTPRYLIKTRGQQVTLSCSPISGHRSVSWYQQTPGQGLQFLFEYFSETQRNKGNFPGRFSGRQFSNSRSEMNVSTLELGDSALYLCASSLEPGGNQPQHFGDGTRLSIL.

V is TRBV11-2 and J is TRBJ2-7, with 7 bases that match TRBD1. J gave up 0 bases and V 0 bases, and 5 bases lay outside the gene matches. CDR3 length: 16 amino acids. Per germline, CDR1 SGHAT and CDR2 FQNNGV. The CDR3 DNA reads TGTGCCAGCAGCTTAGATCCAGGGGGAGTCTCCTACGAGCAGTACTTC. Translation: CASSLDPGGVSYEQYF.

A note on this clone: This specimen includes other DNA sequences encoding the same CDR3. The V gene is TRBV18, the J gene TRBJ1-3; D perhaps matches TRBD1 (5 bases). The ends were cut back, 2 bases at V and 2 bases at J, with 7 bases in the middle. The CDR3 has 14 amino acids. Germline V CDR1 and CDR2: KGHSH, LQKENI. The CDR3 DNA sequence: TGTGCCAGCTCACCAGGCAGGGCTGGAAACACCATATATTTT. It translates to CASSPGRAGNTIYF.

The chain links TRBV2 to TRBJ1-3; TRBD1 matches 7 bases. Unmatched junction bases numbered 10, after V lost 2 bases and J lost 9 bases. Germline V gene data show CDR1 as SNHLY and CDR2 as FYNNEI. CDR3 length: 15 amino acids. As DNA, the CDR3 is TGTGCCAGCAGTGAAAGGGACAGTGCCGGGGGCACCATATATTTT. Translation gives CASSERDSAGGTIYF.

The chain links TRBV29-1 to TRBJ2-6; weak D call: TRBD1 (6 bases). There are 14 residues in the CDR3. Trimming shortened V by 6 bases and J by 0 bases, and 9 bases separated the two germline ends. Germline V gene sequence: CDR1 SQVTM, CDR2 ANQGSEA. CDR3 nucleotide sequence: TGCAGCGTCGGACAGAACTCTGGGGCCAACGTCCTGACTTTC. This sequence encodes CSVGQNSGANVLTF.

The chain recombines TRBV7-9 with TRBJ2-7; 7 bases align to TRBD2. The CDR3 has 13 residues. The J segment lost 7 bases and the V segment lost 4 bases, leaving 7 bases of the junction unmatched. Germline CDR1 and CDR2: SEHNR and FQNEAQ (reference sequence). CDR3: CASSWTRTGEQYF. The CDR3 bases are TGTGCCAGCAGCTGGACTAGAACGGGGGAGCAGTACTTC.

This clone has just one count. The CDR3 DNA sequence: TGTGCCCCGGGGGAGAGTGGCTGGGGACCTGAAGCTTTCTTT. This codes for CAPGESGWGPEAFF. The gene calls are TRBV7-9 and TRBJ1-1, with D maybe TRBD1 (5 bases). V lost 11 bases to trimming and J lost 6 bases, with 22 bases between them. CDR3 length equals 14 residues. Germline assignment: CDR1 SEHNR and CDR2 FQNEAQ (reference sequence). The variable domain in full, with the rest retrieved from reference TRBV7-9 and TRBJ1-1, is DTGVSQNPRHKITKRGQNVTFRCDPISEHNRLYWYRQTLGQGPEFLTYFQNEAQLEKSRLLSDRFSAERPKGSFSTLEIQRTEQGDSAMYLCAPGESGWGPEAFFGQGTRLTVV.

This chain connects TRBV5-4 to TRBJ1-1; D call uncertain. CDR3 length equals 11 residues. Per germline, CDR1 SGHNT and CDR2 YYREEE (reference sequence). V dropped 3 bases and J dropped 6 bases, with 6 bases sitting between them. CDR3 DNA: TGTGCCAGCAGCTCCGGAGCTGAAGCTTTCTTT. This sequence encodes CASSSGAEAFF. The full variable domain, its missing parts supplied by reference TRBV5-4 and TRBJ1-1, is ETGVTQSPTHLIKTRGQQVTLRCSSQSGHNTVSWYQQALGQGPQFIFQYYREEENGRGNFPPRFSGLQFPNYSSELNVNALELDDSALYLCASSSGAEAFFGQGTRLTVV.

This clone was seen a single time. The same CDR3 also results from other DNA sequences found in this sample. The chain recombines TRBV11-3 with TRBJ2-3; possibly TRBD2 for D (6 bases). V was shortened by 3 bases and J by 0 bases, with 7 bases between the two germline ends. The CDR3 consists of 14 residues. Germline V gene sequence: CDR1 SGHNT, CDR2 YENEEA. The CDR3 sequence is CASSFSGSTDTQYF. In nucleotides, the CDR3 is TGTGCCAGCAGCTTTAGCGGTAGCACAGATACGCAGTATTTT.

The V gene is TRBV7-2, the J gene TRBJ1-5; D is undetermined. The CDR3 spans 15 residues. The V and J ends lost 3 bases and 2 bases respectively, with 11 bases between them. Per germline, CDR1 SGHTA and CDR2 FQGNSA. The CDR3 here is CASSFRFAGNQPQHF. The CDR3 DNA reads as TGTGCCAGCAGCTTTAGATTTGCGGGCAATCAGCCCCAGCATTTT.

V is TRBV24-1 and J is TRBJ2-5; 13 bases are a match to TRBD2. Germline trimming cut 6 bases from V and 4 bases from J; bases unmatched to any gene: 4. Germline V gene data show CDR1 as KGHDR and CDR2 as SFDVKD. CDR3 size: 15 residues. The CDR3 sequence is CATSRTSGSVETQYF. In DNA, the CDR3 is TGTGCCACCAGTCGGACTAGCGGGAGTGTAGAGACCCAGTACTTC.

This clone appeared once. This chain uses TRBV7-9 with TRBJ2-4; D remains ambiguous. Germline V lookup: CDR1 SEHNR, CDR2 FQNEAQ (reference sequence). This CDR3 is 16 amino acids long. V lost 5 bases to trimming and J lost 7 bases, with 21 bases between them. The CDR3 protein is CASSRLGAPEGNIQYF. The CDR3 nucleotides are TGTGCCAGCAGCCGTCTAGGAGCGCCCGAAGGTAACATTCAGTACTTC.

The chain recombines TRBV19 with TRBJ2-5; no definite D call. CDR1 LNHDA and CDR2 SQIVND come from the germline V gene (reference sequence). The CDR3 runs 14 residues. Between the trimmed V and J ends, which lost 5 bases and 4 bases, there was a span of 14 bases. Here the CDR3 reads CASSPRHLGETQYF. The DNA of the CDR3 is TGTGCCAGTAGTCCCCGACACCTGGGAGAGACCCAGTACTTC.

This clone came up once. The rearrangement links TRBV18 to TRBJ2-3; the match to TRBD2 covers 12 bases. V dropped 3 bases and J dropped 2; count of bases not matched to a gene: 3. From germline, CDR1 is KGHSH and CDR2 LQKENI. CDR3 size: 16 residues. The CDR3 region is CASSPRLAGVTDTQYF. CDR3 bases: TGTGCCAGCTCACCCAGACTAGCGGGAGTCACAGATACGCAGTATTTT.

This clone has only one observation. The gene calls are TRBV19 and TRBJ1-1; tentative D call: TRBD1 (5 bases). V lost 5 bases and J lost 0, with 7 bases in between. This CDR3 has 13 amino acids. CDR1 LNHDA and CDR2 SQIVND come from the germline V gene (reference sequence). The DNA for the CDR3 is TGTGCCAGTAGTGAACAGGTGAACACTGAAGCTTTCTTT. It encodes CASSEQVNTEAFF.

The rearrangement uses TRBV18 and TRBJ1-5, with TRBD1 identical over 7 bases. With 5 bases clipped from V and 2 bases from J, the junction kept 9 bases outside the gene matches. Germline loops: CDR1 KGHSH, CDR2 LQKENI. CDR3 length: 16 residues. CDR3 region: CASSLTGSRGNQPQHF. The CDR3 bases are TGTGCCAGCTCATTGACAGGGAGCCGAGGCAATCAGCCCCAGCATTTT.

CDR3: CASSRNNEQFF. Written as DNA, the CDR3 is TGTGCCAGCAGTAGAAACAATGAGCAGTTCTTC. The chain carries TRBV7-6 and TRBJ2-1; D uncertain. CDR1 SGHVS and CDR2 FNYEAQ come from the germline V gene. The CDR3 has 11 residues. V dropped 6 bases and J dropped 5 bases, with 5 bases sitting between them.